One and the same sample provided the 10 T cell receptor beta chains below, sequenced in a study of T-cell reconstitution after alpha-beta-depleted transplantation in children. Construction of the TCRbeta library involved unique molecular identifiers. TCRdb called the PCR reads again in MiXCR, with one record for every CDR3 protein. The profile shows about 230,000 distinct CDR3 sequences, about 11% of them singletons. The source material was PBMCs from the stem cell graft donor, sampled from the stem cell graft. The receptors were sampled from a human donor who donated a stem cell graft to a child with acute lymphoblastic leukemia.

This clonotype was detected ten times or more. The genes are TRBV11-2 and TRBJ1-6; 10 bases line up with TRBD1. This CDR3 is built from 15 residues. The V gene end was trimmed by 0 bases and the J gene end by 10 bases; junction bases not matched to a gene: 3. Germline V CDR1 and CDR2: SGHAT, FQNNGV. CDR3 in amino acids: CASSLEGQGWSPLHF. The CDR3 DNA is TGTGCCAGCAGCTTAGAGGGACAGGGGTGGTCACCCCTCCACTTT.

This clonotype was seen repeatedly, ten times or more. V gene TRBV3-1 combines with J gene TRBJ1-5; a possible D gene is TRBD1 (6 bases). Germline assignment: CDR1 LGHDT and CDR2 YNNKEL (reference sequence). This CDR3 comprises 16 residues. With 0 bases removed from V and 2 bases from J, the gap between germline ends came to 11 bases. CDR3 residues: CASSQDLGGGNQPQHF. CDR3 DNA sequence: TGTGCCAGCAGCCAAGATCTTGGGGGCGGCAATCAGCCCCAGCATTTT.

This clonotype was detected many times. The chain combines TRBV5-6 with TRBJ2-2, with TRBD2 as a possible D gene (5 bases). The V and J ends lost 6 bases and 2 bases respectively, with 11 bases between them. The length of the CDR3 is 14 residues. Germline V lookup: CDR1 SGHDT, CDR2 YYEEEE. The CDR3 reads CASNRGFNTGELFF. For the CDR3, the DNA is TGTGCCAGCAACCGCGGGTTTAACACCGGGGAGCTGTTTTTT.

In its sample, this clonotype was seen many times. The gene calls are TRBV18 and TRBJ2-2; D may be TRBD1 (5 bases). Germline values: CDR1 KGHSH, CDR2 LQKENI. V was pared by 4 bases and J by 2 bases, with 14 bases between. The CDR3 spans 16 residues. CDR3 sequence (DNA): TGTGCCAGCTCACAACTTAAGACAGTCAACACCGGGGAGCTGTTTTTT. As protein: CASSQLKTVNTGELFF.

This clonotype has only a few counts. The chain recombines TRBV7-2 with TRBJ1-1; D is unresolved. V dropped 1 base and J dropped 6 bases, with 18 bases sitting between them. Germline lookup yields CDR1 SGHTA and CDR2 FQGNSA. This CDR3 contains 16 residues. The CDR3 bases are TGTGCCAGCAGCTTAGTAGCCAGGATGGCAATCTCTGAAGCTTTCTTT. It codes for CASSLVARMAISEAFF.

This clonotype was counted ten times or more. The rearrangement uses TRBV29-1 and TRBJ2-1; 15 bases fit TRBD2. V was pared by 6 bases and J by 8 bases, with 2 bases of the junction left unmatched. CDR1 and CDR2 from the germline V gene are SQVTM and ANQGSEA. CDR3 length: 13 amino acids. This chain's CDR3 is CSVRTSGRDEQFF. In DNA, the CDR3 is TGCAGCGTCCGGACTAGCGGGAGGGATGAGCAGTTCTTC.

This clonotype was picked up many times. This chain links TRBV7-9 with TRBJ2-1; D uncertain. The CDR3 covers 15 residues. The germline V and J ends were trimmed by 1 base and 3 bases, with 10 bases remaining between them. CDR1 and CDR2 (germline): SEHNR, FQNEAQ (reference sequence). The CDR3 coding sequence is TGTGCCAGCAGCTTAGGGACCACAGTCTACAATGAGCAGTTCTTC. Translated: CASSLGTTVYNEQFF. The full variable domain, rest sourced from reference TRBV7-9 and TRBJ2-1, is DTGVSQNPRHKITKRGQNVTFRCDPISEHNRLYWYRQTLGQGPEFLTYFQNEAQLEKSRLLSDRFSAERPKGSFSTLEIQRTEQGDSAMYLCASSLGTTVYNEQFFGPGTRLTVL.

This clonotype was observed at least ten times. The CDR3 is CAWRAWGSDTEAFF. The CDR3 DNA follows: TGTGCCTGGAGAGCGTGGGGGAGCGACACTGAAGCTTTCTTT. The V call is TRBV30, the J call TRBJ1-1; perhaps TRBD1 as D (5 bases). From germline, CDR1 is GTSNPN and CDR2 SVGIG (reference sequence). This CDR3 has 14 amino acids. The ends were cut back, 3 bases at V and 3 bases at J, with 14 bases in the middle.

This clonotype was detected many times. The chain is built from TRBV4-1 and TRBJ2-7, with TRBD1 matching 10 bases. The CDR3 totals 16 residues. Germline trimming cut 0 bases from V and 3 bases from J; bases unmatched to any gene: 5. Per the germline V gene, CDR1 is MGHRA and CDR2 is YSYEKL. This chain's CDR3 is CASSQEPRTGGYEQYF. The CDR3 DNA sequence: TGCGCCAGCAGCCAAGAACCCAGGACAGGGGGCTACGAGCAGTACTTC.

This clonotype came up many times. The genes are TRBV29-1 and TRBJ2-7, with 8 positions matching TRBD2. Germline assignment: CDR1 SQVTM and CDR2 ANQGSEA. Trimming removed 3 bases from V and 3 bases from J; junction bases left unmatched: 4. CDR3 length: 13 residues. As DNA, the CDR3 is TGCAGCGTTGAGAGCGGGAGCGGCTACGAGCAGTACTTC. Its protein product is CSVESGSGYEQYF.